This TCR beta chain was sequenced during a study of early T cells in non-severe SARS-CoV-2 infection (dated by TCRdb to the early 2020s). At the level of the whole study: Because TCR sequencing was done on bulk RNA from unsorted whole blood, the alpha and beta chains could not be paired. General study outcomes and caveats: Matching against VDJdb was skewed toward anti-spike CD8 responses, likely underestimated virus-specific expansions, and missed private and CD4 specificities.

Set within a cohort of healthcare workers in London, UK, this nested case-control study involved weekly PCR testing of nasopharyngeal swabs along with blood sampling. Healthcare workers were recruited between 23 and 31 March 2020, during the week of the UK lockdown, and were followed weekly for up to roughly 16 weeks. The library was obtained by 5' RACE. The listed sequencing device is NextSeq 500. In the TCR library protocol, unique molecular identifiers were attached to individual cDNA molecules to correct for PCR bias and sequencing error. Sequencing covered both TCR alpha and beta chains, and within each sample the abundances of alpha and beta sequences were tightly co-correlated. The study's own analysis went as follows. Decombinator V4 was used to perform V gene, J gene and CDR3 annotation of TCR sequences. TCRs were defined as expanded if a significant change between any two time points was detected under a Poisson model with p below 0.0001. TCR abundances were normalised to the total number of TCRs sequenced in each sample and reported as counts per million. MAIT TCRs were defined by TRAV1-2 paired with TRAJ12, TRAJ20 or TRAJ33, and iNKT TCRs by TRAV10 paired with TRAJ18. VDJdb, accessed 1 November 2021, was searched for CMV, EBV and SARS-CoV-2 annotated TCRs, with TCRs annotated for multiple antigens excluded. TCRdb redid the processing of the public reads, applying fastp at Q25 and MiXCR, and retained in-frame beta chains. Rows are combined by CDR3 protein, so each entry shows the most common genes and DNA. Here the V and J calls rest on TCRdb's processing, not on the authors' analysis. Within this sample are 98,000 or so distinct CDR3 sequences, with about an eighth of them counted one time only. The top ten constitute 4.4% of the sample.

From the germline V gene, CDR1 is SGHRS and CDR2 is YFSETQ. The CDR3 holds 14 amino acids from the cysteine to the phenylalanine. The entry retains the CDR3 DNA only, 42 bases that are in frame from base 1. A note on this clonotype: The antigen it recognizes is unknown. An end of the junction does not agree with germline; a read error may underlie this.

The sequences come from whole blood, collected at baseline. The TCR comes from an adult who was a healthcare worker with PCR-confirmed SARS-CoV-2 infection or an uninfected control (not recorded which). The rearrangement combines TRBV5-1 with TRBJ1-4, with TRBD1 identical over 10 junction bases. The DNA sequence follows: TGCGCCAGCGGCTTTGGGACAGGGGAGAAAAAACTGTTTTTT. The resulting protein is CASGFGTGEKKLFF. Supplemented by the reference TRBV5-1 and TRBJ1-4 proteins around the CDR3, the complete variable domain is KAGVTQTPRYLIKTRGQQVTLSCSPISGHRSVSWYQQTPGQGLQFLFEYFSETQRNKGNFPGRFSGRQFSNSRSEMNVSTLELGDSALYLCASGFGTGEKKLFFGSGTQLSVL.